A single TCR beta chain is shown here with its context. The antigen it recognizes is unknown. No clone much larger than this one lies a single base away; base qualities are absent. The entry originates in a study of blood T cell repertoires in COVID-19 (dated by TCRdb to between 2020 and 2021). Regarding the research as a whole: The collaborator samples originated in the United States, Italy and Spain and spanned the acute and convalescent phases of COVID-19. HLA class I and class II types, where available, came from metadata supplied by the sample provider rather than from assay-based typing. A de-identified subject ID, COVID-19 status, age in years and sex were almost always included in the sample metadata. The prospective study material was composed of cDNA or gDNA derived from T cells, B-cell-depleted T cells, or PBMCs. Deeply sampled blood TCRbeta repertoires from subjects exposed to, actively infected with, or recovered from COVID-19 were included in the dataset. The samples were drawn from two sources: the first 160 participants of the ongoing ImmuneRACE study, and 1,000 to 1,500 subjects contributed by 6 global collaborators. The repertoires were released in a freely available public database intended as a resource for research on the immune response to SARS-CoV-2. The research as a whole found: The amount of clinical and demographic metadata varied by source and participant and was provided uncurated.

Collaborating institutions collected whole blood in K2EDTA tubes following their own protocols. For TCRbeta analysis, collaborators shipped samples in one of three forms: frozen whole blood, isolated PBMCs, or DNA extracted from either of those sample types. The germline V gene (reference sequence) supplies CDR1 LNHDA and CDR2 SQIVND. The germline V end is reduced by 5 bases and the J end by 7 bases; junction bases left unmatched: 8. The CDR3, cysteine through phenylalanine, is 16 amino acids long. The retained sequence is limited to the CDR3, 48 bases, with the frame set at the first base. TCRbeta CDR3 regions were amplified from genomic DNA by means of the immunoSEQ Assay, a bias-controlled multiplex PCR. On the authors' methods: The number of nucleated cells in each sample was estimated by amplification of reference gene primers within the assay. Sequence reads were collapsed and filtered to measure the absolute abundance of every unique TCRbeta CDR3 rearrangement. For each sample, productive Simpson clonality was calculated as the square root of Simpson's diversity index across productive rearrangements. The source is immuneACCESS, and TCRdb retained only in-frame sequences with V and J called. Part of the clones is not carried over; for the studies checked, unresolved V genes explain less than half of this, and the remainder is unexplained. That table supplies the V and J calls and clone size; D and trimming were determined from the DNA. The table for this sample lists some 400,000 clones; approximately 80% of them were counted only once. Clones ranked in the top ten supply more than 0.85% of the sample.

The source material was peripheral blood. The rearrangement combines TRBV19 with TRBJ1-6; TRBD1 agrees with 10 junctional bases. This TCR was sampled from a human donor with acute or convalescent COVID-19. The donor label of this sample is uncertain. The DNA sequence is TGTGCCAGTAGTCCCCCTGGGACAGGGGAGAATTCACCCCTCCACTTT. Protein translation: CASSPPGTGENSPLHF.